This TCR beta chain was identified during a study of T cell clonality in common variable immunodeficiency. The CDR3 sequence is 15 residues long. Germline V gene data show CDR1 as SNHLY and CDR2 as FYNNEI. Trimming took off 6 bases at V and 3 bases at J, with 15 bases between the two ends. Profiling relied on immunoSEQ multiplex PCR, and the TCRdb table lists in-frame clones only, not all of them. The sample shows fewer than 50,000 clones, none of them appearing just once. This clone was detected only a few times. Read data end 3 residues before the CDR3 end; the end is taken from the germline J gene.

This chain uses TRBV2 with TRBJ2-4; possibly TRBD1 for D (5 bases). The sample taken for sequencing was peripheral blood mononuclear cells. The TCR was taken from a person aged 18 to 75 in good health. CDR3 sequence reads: CASRGQGLGKNIQYF. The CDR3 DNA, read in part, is TGTGCCAGCAGAGGGCAGGGCCTCGGCAAAAACATT.